The sequence of this T cell receptor beta chain was determined in a study of CD8+CD57+ T cells in acquired aplastic anemia. Patients who underwent sequencing had shown CD8+CD57+ cell expansion by flow cytometry. Profiling that covered TCR beta VDJ and CDR3 relied on genomic DNA as its template. Each CDR3 protein is one row after TCRdb ran MiXCR on the reads. The sample shows 150,000 to 200,000 distinct CDR3 sequences, more than 45% of them seen only once. This CDR3 is 13 amino acids long. The V end was cut by 4 bases, the J end by 1 base, with 9 bases between. From germline, CDR1 is SQVTM and CDR2 ANQGSEA.

Material for sequencing was sorted CD4+, CD8+, or CD8+CD57+ T cells (not recorded which) from PBMCs. This TCR derives from a human donor with aplastic anemia. The rearrangement joins TRBV29-1 to TRBJ2-3; possibly TRBD2 for D (7 bases). The CDR3: CSVGGGRTDTQYF. CDR3 bases: TGCAGCGTTGGCGGGGGCCGCACAGATACGCAGTATTTT.